The T cell receptor (beta chain) under discussion was sequenced for a study of blood T cell repertoires in COVID-19. In the study overall: Sites across the United States, Italy and Spain contributed samples from acute and convalescent COVID-19.

How the authors handled the data: For nucleated cells, counts were estimated from reference gene primer amplification. TCRdb's copy holds only in-frame clones and misses some; the assay was immunoSEQ multiplex PCR. For V, J and clone size, that table is used; D and trimming come from the DNA. The sample shows approximately 490,000 clones, approximately 90% of them seen only once. The V end lost 0 bases, the J end lost 0 bases, and 10 bases lay between the germline ends. Germline loops: CDR1 SGDLS, CDR2 YYNGEE. CDR3 length: 16 residues. This sequence originates from a woman aged 55-70 years who had recovered from COVID-19. The V gene is TRBV9, the J gene TRBJ2-1; tentatively, D is TRBD2 (5 bases). Sequencing used PBMCs or T cells enriched from blood (not recorded which). The CDR3 nucleotides are TGTGCCAGCAGCGTAGGGCGGGCTCACTCCTACAATGAGCAGTTCTTC. Its translation is CASSVGRAHSYNEQFF.